What follows are 31 T cell receptor beta chains derived from one specimen sequenced in a study of cytomegalovirus exposure and HLA in healthy donors. The primer mix had 60 Vbeta and 13 Jbeta primers. Profiling relied on immunoSEQ multiplex PCR, and the TCRdb table lists in-frame clones only, not all of them. The table lists around 190,000 clones, about 77% of them singletons. Material: PBMCs. These receptors were collected from a man aged 25-45 years in good health and CMV-seropositive.

The chain links TRBV5-4 to TRBJ2-1; no clear D gene. CDR1 and CDR2 from the germline V gene are SGHNT and YYREEE (reference sequence). With 4 bases removed from V and 1 base from J, the gap between germline ends came to 12 bases. The CDR3 is 15 residues long. CDR3 in amino acids: CASSPSDRSYNEQFF. The CDR3 DNA reads as TGTGCCAGCAGCCCTAGTGACCGGTCCTACAATGAGCAGTTCTTC. The whole variable domain, remainder taken from reference TRBV5-4 and TRBJ2-1, is ETGVTQSPTHLIKTRGQQVTLRCSSQSGHNTVSWYQQALGQGPQFIFQYYREEENGRGNFPPRFSGLQFPNYSSELNVNALELDDSALYLCASSPSDRSYNEQFFGPGTRLTVL.

The chain uses TRBV5-1 and TRBJ1-5; 9 bases fit TRBD1. The CDR3 loop spans 15 amino acids. V shed 4 bases, J shed 4 bases, and the junction held 6 bases outside the gene matches. CDR1 is SGHRS and CDR2 is YFSETQ in the germline V gene. The CDR3 DNA is TGCGCCAGCAGCCCCCTGGGACAGGGAAATCAGCCCCAGCATTTT. Translation: CASSPLGQGNQPQHF.

This clone showed up just a few times. The V call is TRBV7-8, the J call TRBJ1-5, with D unclear. V lost 1 base and J 4 bases, leaving 11 bases between the germline ends. Germline lookup yields CDR1 SGHVS and CDR2 FQNEAQ. The CDR3 runs 15 residues. The CDR3 here is CASSLEGRGNQPQHF. The CDR3 DNA reads TGTGCCAGCAGCTTAGAAGGACGCGGGAATCAGCCCCAGCATTTT. Variable domain in full (rest from reference TRBV7-8 and TRBJ1-5): GAGVSQSPRYKVAKRGQDVALRCDPISGHVSLFWYQQALGQGPEFLTYFQNEAQLDKSGLPSDRFFAERPEGSVSTLKIQRTQQEDSAVYLCASSLEGRGNQPQHFGDGTRLSIL.

The sample holds a few counts of this clone. CDR3 in amino acids: CASSQPSSTGNTGELFF. Written as DNA, the CDR3 is TGCGCCAGCAGCCAACCCTCGTCGACAGGAAACACCGGGGAGCTGTTTTTT. V usage is TRBV4-3 and J usage is TRBJ2-2; a weak D match, TRBD1 (6 bases). Per the germline V gene, CDR1 is LGHNA and CDR2 is YSLEER. The CDR3 is 17 residues long. V was cut by 2 bases and J by 2 bases, with 15 bases left in between.

J is TRBJ1-2 and V is TRBV19; 8 nucleotides align to TRBD1. Trimming cost V 3 bases and J 7 bases; bases outside gene matches: 7. In germline, CDR1 is LNHDA, CDR2 SQIVND (reference sequence). This CDR3 region has 14 residues. CDR3 nucleotide sequence: TGTGCCAGTAGTATTCGTCCGACAGGGGTTGGCTACACCTTC. Amino acids: CASSIRPTGVGYTF.

The chain couples TRBV7-3 to TRBJ1-1; D might be TRBD1 (6 bases). The V gene lost 1 base and the J gene lost 5 bases, with 17 bases spanning the gap. CDR3 length equals 16 residues. CDR1 SGHTA and CDR2 FQGTGA come from the germline V gene. The CDR3 coding sequence is TGTGCCAGCAGCTTAAATGGGCCCGCAGGGGAAACTGAAGCTTTCTTT. Translating it yields CASSLNGPAGETEAFF.

The chain has TRBV7-9 and TRBJ2-7; the D is unclear. Germline CDR1 and CDR2: SEHNR and FQNEAQ (reference sequence). The CDR3 is 13 residues long. Trimming cost V 4 bases and J 4 bases, with 11 bases left between them. CDR3 sequence (DNA): TGTGCCAGCAGCTCCTTTCGGGTTTACGAGCAGTACTTC. Its protein product is CASSSFRVYEQYF.

This chain connects TRBV7-2 to TRBJ1-2; D gene uncertain. V lost 5 bases, J lost 2 bases, and 9 bases lay in between. Germline loops: CDR1 SGHTA, CDR2 FQGNSA. The CDR3 runs to 13 residues. Here the CDR3 reads CASSITPNYGYTF. In nucleotides, the CDR3 is TGTGCCAGCAGCATTACACCAAACTATGGCTACACCTTC.

CDR3 nucleotide sequence: TGTGCCAGCGGCGGGGGACGGAGCTATAATTCACCCCTCCACTTT. It encodes CASGGGRSYNSPLHF. The chain is built from TRBV7-8 and TRBJ1-6; D possibly corresponds to TRBD1 (5 bases). V shed 8 bases and J shed 3 bases, with 14 bases lying between them. The V gene's germline CDR1 is SGHVS and CDR2 FQNEAQ. The CDR3 extends over 15 amino acids.

The chain recombines TRBV1 with TRBJ2-3; the DNA was not used to check the table's D call, TRBD2. TRBV1 has pseudogene status. This CDR3 comprises 16 residues. CDR3 region: CTSSQEGLAVQDTQYF. Here the CDR3 DNA reads TGCACCAGCAGCCAAGAGGGGCTAGCGGTCCAAGATACGCAGTATTTT.

The chain recombines TRBV7-2 with TRBJ1-4; D is perhaps TRBD1 (5 bases). The CDR3 has 15 amino acids. V was pared by 5 bases and J by 7 bases, with 17 bases between. From germline, CDR1 is SGHTA and CDR2 FQGNSA. CDR3 nucleotides: TGTGCCAGCAGCAGCCTGACTAGGGGTCTTGAAAAACTGTTTTTT. Amino acid sequence: CASSSLTRGLEKLFF.

The V gene is TRBV29-1, the J gene TRBJ1-2, with D perhaps TRBD1 (5 bases). Per germline, CDR1 SQVTM and CDR2 ANQGSEA. Between the trimmed V and J ends, which lost 2 bases and 4 bases, there was a span of 8 bases. This CDR3 spans 12 amino acids. CDR3: CSVETGRYGYTF. The CDR3 DNA reads as TGCAGCGTTGAAACAGGCCGCTATGGCTACACCTTC.

The chain carries TRBV11-3 and TRBJ2-7, with D possibly matching TRBD2 (5 bases). The V and J ends lost 0 bases and 6 bases respectively, with 12 bases between them. The CDR3 runs to 14 residues. Germline V gives CDR1 SGHNT, CDR2 YENEEA. The CDR3 loop is CASSLEASTTEQYF. CDR3 in DNA: TGTGCCAGCAGCTTAGAAGCTAGCACCACCGAGCAGTACTTC.

The chain is built from TRBV4-3 and TRBJ2-5; no reliable D call. The DNA end is a closer match to TRBJ2-7, so the J assignment may be wrong. The CDR3 is 13 amino acids. Germline lookup yields CDR1 LGHNA and CDR2 YSLEER. The CDR3 here is CASSPLPQSEQYF. The CDR3 coding sequence is TGCGCCAGCAGCCCCCTCCCACAGTCCGAGCAGTACTTC.

This clone has more than one count but fewer than ten. This sequence joins TRBV2 and TRBJ2-1, with a weak D call TRBD1 (5 bases). The V gene lost 8 bases and the J gene lost 6 bases, with 20 bases spanning the gap. Germline CDR1 is SNHLY and CDR2 is FYNNEI. This CDR3 has 15 residues. CDR3 nucleotides: TGTGCCAGCGAATCTCGTTTAAATACAGGCAATGAGCAGTTCTTC. Amino acid sequence: CASESRLNTGNEQFF.

The genes are TRBV27 and TRBJ1-6, with 7 bases lining up with TRBD1. The CDR3 consists of 17 residues. Unmatched junction bases numbered 15, after V lost 3 bases and J lost 10 bases. Germline V lookup: CDR1 MNHEY, CDR2 SMNVEV (reference sequence). The CDR3 DNA is TGTGCCAGCAGTTTCACTCACAGGGGACTGGGGTACTCACCCCTCCACTTT. It yields the protein CASSFTHRGLGYSPLHF.

The V call is TRBV6-5, the J call TRBJ2-5; D uncertain. The assigned J gene may be wrong: the sequence end matches TRBJ2-7 better. Per germline, CDR1 MNHEY and CDR2 SVGAGI. CDR3 length: 13 residues. CDR3 sequence: CASLSRLDYEQYF. The CDR3 DNA reads as TGTGCCAGCCTTAGCCGTCTCGATTACGAGCAGTACTTC.

This chain joins TRBV6-6 and TRBJ1-2; perhaps TRBD1 as D (5 bases). CDR1 MNHNY and CDR2 SVGAGI come from the germline V gene (reference sequence). V was clipped by 4 bases and J by 8 bases, with 11 bases between them. This CDR3 contains 12 residues. DNA of the CDR3: TGTGCCAGCAGTTGGCAGGGAGGAGGCTACACCTTC. It translates to CASSWQGGGYTF.

This chain links TRBV6-5 with TRBJ2-1; a weak D match, TRBD1 (6 bases). The CDR3 sequence is 15 residues long. V lost 1 base, J lost 6 bases, and 13 bases lay in between. Per the germline V gene, CDR1 is MNHEY and CDR2 is SVGAGI. CDR3 protein: CASSYYPGRGNEQFF. CDR3 DNA sequence: TGTGCCAGCAGTTACTACCCAGGCAGGGGCAATGAGCAGTTCTTC.

The rearrangement joins TRBV5-1 to TRBJ2-7; a possible D gene is TRBD1 (5 bases). With 4 bases removed from V and 0 bases from J, the gap between germline ends came to 23 bases. The V gene's germline CDR1 is SGHRS and CDR2 YFSETQ. The CDR3 length is 18 residues. CDR3 sequence: CASSDQGPSTLSSYEQYF. CDR3 DNA sequence: TGCGCCAGCAGCGACCAGGGTCCTTCCACCCTGAGCTCCTACGAGCAGTACTTC. The full variable domain, its missing parts supplied by reference TRBV5-1 and TRBJ2-7, is KAGVTQTPRYLIKTRGQQVTLSCSPISGHRSVSWYQQTPGQGLQFLFEYFSETQRNKGNFPGRFSGRQFSNSRSEMNVSTLELGDSALYLCASSDQGPSTLSSYEQYFGPGTRLTVT.

With respect to this clone: At one of its ends the junction is not consistent with the germline gene, which may arise from a read error. This chain connects TRBV30 to TRBJ1-2, with a weak D call TRBD1 (5 bases). There are 15 residues in the CDR3. Germline V lookup: CDR1 GTSNPN, CDR2 SVGIG (reference sequence). The CDR3 DNA reads TGTGCCTGGAGTGGGAGACAGAGATTTAACTATAGCTACACCTTC. Translating it yields CAWSGRQRFNYSYTF.

This clone was recorded only once. Since the CDR3 does not end with the conserved phenylalanine or tryptophan, this likely comes from a read error. Because the CDR3's place on the DNA is in doubt, the DNA is left out and the CDR3 is given as listed by TCRdb. The chain employs TRBV6-4 and TRBJ2-7; the table's D call, TRBD2, has no DNA check behind it. Germline V gene data show CDR1 as MRHNA and CDR2 as SNTAGT. The CDR3 region is 10 residues in length, termini included. CDR3 in amino acids: CASTHSVWRT.

The chain is built from TRBV9 and TRBJ2-7; D not resolved. V gave up 2 bases and J gave up 3 bases, with 12 bases separating them. CDR1 SGDLS and CDR2 YYNGEE come from the germline V gene. The CDR3 is 14 residues long. The CDR3 spells CASSVRSTGYEQYF. The CDR3 DNA reads TGTGCCAGCAGCGTCCGGAGCACCGGCTACGAGCAGTACTTC.

This chain links TRBV5-6 with TRBJ2-7; TRBD2 matches at 12 bases. J was trimmed by 3 bases and V by 0 bases; bases with no gene match: 10. The CDR3 is made up of 18 amino acids. Germline loops: CDR1 SGHDT, CDR2 YYEEEE. The CDR3 region is CASSLGGLAGTTDYEQYF. The CDR3 coding sequence is TGTGCCAGCAGCTTGGGTGGACTAGCGGGAACAACCGACTACGAGCAGTACTTC.

The J gene is TRBJ2-5, the V gene TRBV7-8; D unresolved. The CDR3 runs to 13 residues. V shed 3 bases and J shed 5 bases, with 10 bases lying between them. Germline values: CDR1 SGHVS, CDR2 FQNEAQ. CDR3 sequence (DNA): TGTGCCAGCAGCTTGCGGCTCCAGGAGACCCAGTACTTC. Its protein is CASSLRLQETQYF.

The CDR3 coding sequence is TGTGCCAGCAGTGAACTAGCGGGGGGGCACGAGACCCAGTACTTC. It translates to CASSELAGGHETQYF. V is TRBV6-1 and J is TRBJ2-5; TRBD2 matches at 12 bases. V gave up 2 bases and J gave up 5 bases; unmatched junction bases: 3. CDR3 length: 15 residues. Germline lookup yields CDR1 MNHNS and CDR2 SASEGT.

The chain links TRBV14 to TRBJ1-3; tentative D call: TRBD1 (5 bases). CDR3 length equals 16 residues. With 4 bases removed from V and 0 bases from J, the gap between germline ends came to 13 bases. The germline V gene encodes CDR1 SGHDN and CDR2 FVKESK. The CDR3 bases are TGTGCCAGCAGCCCGGCCGGGACTCTCTCTGGAAACACCATATATTTT. Translating it yields CASSPAGTLSGNTIYF. Looking up the rest from reference TRBV14 and TRBJ1-3 gives the full variable domain: EAGVTQFPSHSVIEKGQTVTLRCDPISGHDNLYWYRRVMGKEIKFLLHFVKESKQDESGMPNNRFLAERTGGTYSTLKVQPAELEDSGVYFCASSPAGTLSGNTIYFGEGSWLTVV.

The rearrangement uses TRBV6-5 and TRBJ2-7; D is unclear. The CDR3 length is 14 residues. Trimming left V 0 bases short and J 5 bases short, with 11 bases between. Germline CDR1 and CDR2: MNHEY and SVGAGI. As DNA, the CDR3 is TGTGCCAGCAGTTACTCCCCTATTCAAGACGAGCAGTACTTC. Translating gives CASSYSPIQDEQYF.

This clone was seen a single time. The rearrangement uses TRBV11-2 and TRBJ2-5, with 7 bases fitting TRBD2. The J segment lost 2 bases and the V segment lost 1 base, leaving 4 bases of the junction unmatched. Germline values: CDR1 SGHAT, CDR2 FQNNGV. CDR3 length: 15 amino acids. The CDR3 DNA reads as TGTGCCAGCAGCTTAGGGCTAGCGGTTCAAGAGACCCAGTACTTC. Encoded protein: CASSLGLAVQETQYF.

The J gene is TRBJ2-1, the V gene TRBV6-1; possible D gene TRBD2, 6 bases. Germline-derived CDR1 and CDR2 are MNHNS and SASEGT. This CDR3 is built from 14 residues. V shed 7 bases and J shed 5 bases, with 15 bases lying between them. CDR3 in DNA: TGTGCCAGCACCCCCGGGACTGTCCACAATGAGCAGTTCTTC. Its protein product is CASTPGTVHNEQFF.

In this sample, this clone turned up a few times. Other DNA variants within this sample encode the same CDR3. The chain is built from TRBV19 and TRBJ1-1, with 7 bases identical to TRBD1. The CDR3 length is 13 residues. Per germline, CDR1 LNHDA and CDR2 SQIVND (reference sequence). The V and J ends lost 5 bases and 5 bases, in that order; junction bases with no gene match: 5. Here the CDR3 reads CASSSQGFTEAFF. The CDR3 DNA reads TGTGCCAGTAGTTCACAGGGGTTTACTGAAGCTTTCTTT.